Below, 2 T cell receptor beta chains from the same sample are listed, as sequenced in a study of blood T cell repertoires in COVID-19. The repertoire was sequenced with immunoSEQ multiplex PCR; TCRdb's copy has only in-frame clones and lacks some. The sample contains 150,000 to 190,000 clones, 80% to 90% of which appear only once. What was sequenced was peripheral blood. These receptors originate from a woman between 55 and 75 years old with COVID-19, enrolled during active disease.

The chain combines TRBV5-6 with TRBJ1-2; D is undetermined. The germline V gene encodes CDR1 SGHDT and CDR2 YYEEEE. With 0 bases removed from V and 5 bases from J, the gap between germline ends came to 17 bases. The CDR3 sequence is 16 residues long. The CDR3 reads CASSLVGVGGDYGYTF. In DNA, the CDR3 is TGTGCCAGCAGCTTGGTAGGAGTAGGCGGCGATTATGGCTACACCTTC.

This chain connects TRBV5-1 to TRBJ2-3; a possible D gene is TRBD1 (6 bases). CDR1 and CDR2 from the germline V gene are SGHRS and YFSETQ. With 4 bases removed from V and 1 base from J, the gap between germline ends came to 16 bases. This CDR3 spans 16 amino acids. The CDR3 DNA follows: TGCGCCAGCAGCCAAAACGTCAGGGGTGGCACAGATACGCAGTATTTT. This translates into CASSQNVRGGTDTQYF. The full variable domain, completed using reference TRBV5-1 and TRBJ2-3, is KAGVTQTPRYLIKTRGQQVTLSCSPISGHRSVSWYQQTPGQGLQFLFEYFSETQRNKGNFPGRFSGRQFSNSRSEMNVSTLELGDSALYLCASSQNVRGGTDTQYFGPGTRLTVL.